A single sample is the source of the 22 T cell receptor beta chains below, sequenced in a study of T cell responses to AZD1222 COVID-19 vaccine. Clones were read by immunoSEQ multiplex PCR, and TCRdb kept only the in-frame ones, dropping some. The data hold 85,000 to 130,000 clones, with roughly 88% observed a single time. The material sequenced was peripheral blood, taken on day 0 of AZD1222 vaccination. Receptors originate from an adult in good health.

The chain links TRBV7-8 to TRBJ1-4, with a weak D call TRBD1 (5 bases). From germline, CDR1 is SGHVS and CDR2 FQNEAQ. The CDR3 length is 16 residues. V lost 1 base and J 6 bases, leaving 15 bases between the germline ends. Written as DNA, the CDR3 is TGTGCCAGCAGCTTAGGGGGCAGGTTCCGTCATGAAAAACTGTTTTTT. Protein sequence: CASSLGGRFRHEKLFF.

The chain uses TRBV19 and TRBJ2-3, with TRBD2 identical over 8 bases. The germline V gene has CDR1 LNHDA and CDR2 SQIVND (reference sequence). Unmatched junction bases numbered 6, after V lost 4 bases and J lost 3 bases. The CDR3 totals 15 residues. The CDR3 reads CASSNLAGKTDTQYF. The CDR3 bases are TGTGCCAGTAGTAACTTAGCGGGGAAAACAGATACGCAGTATTTT.

The chain carries TRBV7-2 and TRBJ2-7; TRBD2 agrees at 7 bases. From germline, CDR1 is SGHTA and CDR2 FQGNSA. This CDR3 is 15 amino acids long. Germline trimming cut 5 bases from V and 0 bases from J; bases unmatched to any gene: 7. DNA of the CDR3: TGTGCCAGCAGCCCCCGAGCGGGGCGCTCCTACGAGCAGTACTTC. This gives the protein CASSPRAGRSYEQYF.

The chain links TRBV20-1 to TRBJ2-3; 10 bases match TRBD1. CDR1 is DFQATT and CDR2 is SNEGSKA in the germline V gene (reference sequence). This CDR3 has 19 residues. Trimming at V came to 3 bases and at J to 1 base, leaving 16 bases not matched to a gene. In DNA, the CDR3 is TGCAGTGCTAGTATTAGTCCCATCACCGGGACAGGGGGCACAGATACGCAGTATTTT. This gives the protein CSASISPITGTGGTDTQYF.

The V gene is TRBV6-5, the J gene TRBJ1-5, with no clear D. Trimming pared 2 bases from V and 3 bases from J, leaving 5 bases between. Germline CDR1 and CDR2: MNHEY and SVGAGI. This CDR3 is built from 13 residues. CDR3 residues: CASSYPTNQPQHF. The DNA for the CDR3 is TGTGCCAGCAGTTACCCCACCAATCAGCCCCAGCATTTT.

This chain joins TRBV28 and TRBJ2-2, with 8 positions matching TRBD2. J was trimmed by 2 bases and V by 1 base; bases with no gene match: 3. The CDR3 runs to 16 residues. CDR1 is MDHEN, CDR2 SYDVKM, per germline. For the CDR3, the DNA is TGTGCCAGCAGTTTATTCACTAGCGGCAACACCGGGGAGCTGTTTTTT. It is translated as CASSLFTSGNTGELFF.

V usage is TRBV12-3 or TRBV12-4 and J usage is TRBJ2-7; D is undetermined. Trimming left V 5 bases short and J 2 bases short, with 7 bases between. The CDR3 is 12 amino acids. The CDR3 region is CASSPRTYEQYF. CDR3 nucleotide sequence: TGTGCCAGCAGTCCCAGGACCTACGAGCAGTACTTC.

The rearrangement joins TRBV4-3 to TRBJ1-4; D is undetermined. Trimming took off 0 bases at V and 5 bases at J, with 13 bases between the two ends. This CDR3 region has 16 residues. In germline, CDR1 is LGHNA, CDR2 YSLEER. The CDR3 is CASSQDKARRNEKLFF. DNA of the CDR3: TGCGCCAGCAGCCAAGATAAAGCCAGGAGAAATGAAAAACTGTTTTTT.

The table lists this clone with a count of one. The rearrangement uses TRBV5-1 and TRBJ2-1; TRBD1 matches 9 bases. Germline V gene lookup returns CDR1 SGHRS and CDR2 YFSETQ. The ends lost 4 bases at V and 5 bases at J; junction bases unmatched: 10. The CDR3 runs 16 residues. This CDR3 reads CASSRWSGQGNNEQFF. CDR3 sequence (DNA): TGCGCCAGCAGCCGGTGGTCCGGACAGGGGAACAATGAGCAGTTCTTC.

The genes are TRBV29-1 and TRBJ2-5, with D unclear. CDR3 length: 13 residues. The germline V gene has CDR1 SQVTM and CDR2 ANQGSEA. V was trimmed by 4 bases and J by 2 bases, leaving 11 bases between them. The CDR3 sequence is CSVGQTNQETQYF. For the CDR3, the DNA is TGCAGCGTTGGGCAGACCAATCAAGAGACCCAGTACTTC.

The gene calls are TRBV24-1 and TRBJ1-2; 7 bases are a match to TRBD1. V was clipped by 4 bases and J by 7 bases; unmatched bases: 8. CDR3 length: 14 residues. Germline V lookup: CDR1 KGHDR, CDR2 SFDVKD. The CDR3 nucleotides are TGTGCCACCAGTGAGGAGACAGGGCTGGGTGGCTACACCTTC. Its protein product is CATSEETGLGGYTF.

The chain carries TRBV3-1 (or the pseudogene TRBV3-2) and TRBJ2-2, with 9 bases that match TRBD1. The V segment lost 7 bases and the J segment 1 base; nucleotides outside the gene matches: 4. CDR1 and CDR2 from the germline V gene are LGHDT and YNNKEL (reference sequence). This CDR3 contains 15 residues. The CDR3 region has the DNA TGTGCCAGCAAAGGACAGGGGAAGAACACCGGGGAGCTGTTTTTT. Its translation is CASKGQGKNTGELFF.

CDR3: CASSDTGTGTDTIYF. The CDR3 DNA reads as TGTGCCAGCAGTGACACCGGGACAGGGACGGACACCATATATTTT. The V and J genes are TRBV6-1 and TRBJ1-3, with 9 bases matching TRBD1. Germline CDR1 reads MNHNS; CDR2 reads SASEGT. The V and J ends lost 3 bases and 8 bases, in that order; junction bases with no gene match: 8. The CDR3 contains 15 residues.

The rearrangement joins TRBV3-1 (or the pseudogene TRBV3-2) to TRBJ2-1; tentatively, D is TRBD2 (7 bases). The V end was cut by 1 base, the J end by 4 bases, with 11 bases between. CDR1 LGHDT and CDR2 YNNKEL come from the germline V gene (reference sequence). This CDR3 is 15 amino acids long. As DNA, the CDR3 is TGTGCCAGCAGCCAAGTAGGGGGGGCGTACAATGAGCAGTTCTTC. Its protein is CASSQVGGAYNEQFF.

This clone was recorded a few times. The chain couples TRBV7-8 to TRBJ1-4; D gene uncertain. Germline values: CDR1 SGHVS, CDR2 FQNEAQ. Deletions cut 2 bases from V and 5 bases from J, with 12 bases between. The CDR3 covers 15 residues. CDR3 in amino acids: CASSLRPSLNEKLFF. Here the CDR3 DNA reads TGTGCCAGCAGCTTAAGGCCGTCCTTGAATGAAAAACTGTTTTTT.

The V call is TRBV7-9, the J call TRBJ2-7, with 8 positions matching TRBD1. The junction had 7 bases not matched to a gene; V was cut back by 1 base and J by 2 bases. CDR3 size: 16 residues. Germline CDR1 and CDR2: SEHNR and FQNEAQ (reference sequence). CDR3 residues: CASSLVFGTGAYEQYF. Written as DNA, the CDR3 is TGTGCCAGCAGCTTAGTTTTTGGGACAGGTGCCTACGAGCAGTACTTC.

CDR3 in DNA: TGCGCCAGCAGCCAAGCCGGGAGGAACACTGAAGCTTTCTTT. Translation: CASSQAGRNTEAFF. This chain connects TRBV4-1 to TRBJ1-1; D uncertain. The V gene's germline CDR1 is MGHRA and CDR2 YSYEKL. CDR3 length equals 14 residues. Trimming removed 1 base from V and 1 base from J, with 7 bases in between.

CDR3 nucleotide sequence: TGTGCCACCAGCAGGTGGGCGTCGGGAAAACTGTTTTTT. Translated, it gives CATSRWASGKLFF. This sequence joins TRBV15 and TRBJ1-4; D uncertain. The V end was cut by 3 bases, the J end by 10 bases, with 12 bases between. Germline CDR1 and CDR2: LNHNV and YYDKDF (reference sequence). The CDR3 loop spans 13 amino acids.

The CDR3 here is CASSYSGQTNSPLHF. CDR3 DNA sequence: TGTGCCAGCAGTTACTCTGGACAGACTAATTCACCCCTCCACTTT. The chain uses TRBV6-2 or TRBV6-3 and TRBJ1-6, with a possible D match to TRBD1 (6 bases). The length of the CDR3 is 15 residues. V shed 0 bases and J shed 6 bases, with 9 bases lying between them. CDR1 is MNHEY and CDR2 is SVGEGT in the germline V gene.

The chain couples TRBV5-4 to TRBJ2-1, with 10 bases lining up with TRBD2. Germline-derived CDR1 and CDR2 are SGHNT and YYREEE (reference sequence). This CDR3 spans 14 amino acids. Trimming took 4 bases from V and 4 from J; bases not matched to a gene: 2. The CDR3 bases are TGTGCCAGCAGCCTAGCGGGAGCTTACAATGAGCAGTTCTTC. Residues: CASSLAGAYNEQFF.

There are a few counts of this clone. The chain uses TRBV7-2 and TRBJ2-7; 12 positions match TRBD2. V trimming: 4 bases; J trimming: 4 bases; junction bases outside the gene matches: 2. This CDR3 is 14 amino acids long. Germline V lookup: CDR1 SGHTA, CDR2 FQGNSA. The CDR3 DNA sequence: TGTGCCAGCAGCTACCTAGCGGGAGGGTACGAGCAGTACTTC. It codes for CASSYLAGGYEQYF.

This chain uses TRBV28 with TRBJ2-3; D ambiguous. The CDR3 sequence is 14 residues long. CDR1 is MDHEN and CDR2 is SYDVKM in the germline V gene. Trimming shortened V by 3 bases and J by 0 bases, and 7 bases separated the two germline ends. The CDR3 here is CASSLRGSTDTQYF. In DNA, the CDR3 is TGTGCCAGCAGTTTGCGCGGAAGCACAGATACGCAGTATTTT.